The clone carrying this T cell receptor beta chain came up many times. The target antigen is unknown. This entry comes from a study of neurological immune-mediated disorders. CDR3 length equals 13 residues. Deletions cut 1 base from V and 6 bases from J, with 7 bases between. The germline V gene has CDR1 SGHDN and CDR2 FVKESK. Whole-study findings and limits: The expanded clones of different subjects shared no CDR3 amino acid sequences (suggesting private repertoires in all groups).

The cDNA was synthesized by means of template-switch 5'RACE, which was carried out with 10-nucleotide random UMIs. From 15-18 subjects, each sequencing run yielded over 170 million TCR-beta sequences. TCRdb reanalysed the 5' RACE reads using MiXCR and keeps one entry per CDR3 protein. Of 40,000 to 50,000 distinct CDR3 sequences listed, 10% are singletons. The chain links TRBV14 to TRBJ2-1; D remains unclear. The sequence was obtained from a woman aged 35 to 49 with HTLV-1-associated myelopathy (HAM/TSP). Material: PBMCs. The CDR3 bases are TGTGCCAGCAGCCAAGGATGGGGCAATGAGCAGTTCTTC. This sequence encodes CASSQGWGNEQFF.